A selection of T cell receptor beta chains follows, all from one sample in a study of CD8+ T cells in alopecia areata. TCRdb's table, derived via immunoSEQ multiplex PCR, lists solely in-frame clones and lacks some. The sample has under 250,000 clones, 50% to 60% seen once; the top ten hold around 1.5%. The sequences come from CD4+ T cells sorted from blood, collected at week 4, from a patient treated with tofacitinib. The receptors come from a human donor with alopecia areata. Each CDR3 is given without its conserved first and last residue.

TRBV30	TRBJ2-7	AWSVGTGGEQY
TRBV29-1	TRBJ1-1	SVATGRNTEAF
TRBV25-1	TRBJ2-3	ASSETLNLRDTQY
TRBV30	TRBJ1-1	AWNEGTTLNTEAF
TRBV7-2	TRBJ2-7	ASSLVVGQGAYEQY
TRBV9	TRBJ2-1	ASSMGRGTYNEQF
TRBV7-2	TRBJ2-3	ASTVGRSTDTQY
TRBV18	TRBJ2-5	ASSPLARDEETQY
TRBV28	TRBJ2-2	ASRSTGDGELF
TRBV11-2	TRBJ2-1	ASSLDWHNEQF
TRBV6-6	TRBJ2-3	ASSPTDTQY
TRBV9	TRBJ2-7	ASSVGASGAPSYEQY
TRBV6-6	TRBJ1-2	ASSPPGQKGGYT
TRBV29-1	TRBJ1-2	SVEDRHGYT
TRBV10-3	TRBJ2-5	AISDTGRRGGETQY
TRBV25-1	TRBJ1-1	ASSESLHRGDTEAF
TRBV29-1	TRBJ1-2	SVVSRGYGYT
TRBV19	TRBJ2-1	ASSSRDEQF
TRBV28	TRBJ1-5	ASSLWGRGSNQPQH
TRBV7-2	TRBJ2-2	VTGVAGARGELF
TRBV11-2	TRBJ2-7	ASSLLTLGPKGHEQY
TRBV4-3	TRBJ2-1	ASSRWYRSAGSYNEQF
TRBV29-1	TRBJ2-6	SVLGIQVSSGANVLT
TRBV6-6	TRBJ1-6	ASSYGRGSPLH
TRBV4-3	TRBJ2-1	ASSQGGGGYNEQF
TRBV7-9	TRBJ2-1	ASSLRLAGDHNEQF
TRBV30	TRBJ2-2	AWSFGAGELF
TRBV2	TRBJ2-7	ARSTGVGEQY
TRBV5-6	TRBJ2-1	ASSFWSDNEQF
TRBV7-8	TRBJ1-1	ASSPMTSMNTEAF
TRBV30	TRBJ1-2	AWTERVYGYT
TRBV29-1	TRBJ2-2	SVVGGSTGELF
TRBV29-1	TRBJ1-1	SVVDRSTEAF
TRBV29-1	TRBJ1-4	SAFYPGQLNEKLF
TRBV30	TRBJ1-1	AWSIQPEAF
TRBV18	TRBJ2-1	ASSPQGWEQF
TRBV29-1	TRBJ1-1	SVRYRADTEAF
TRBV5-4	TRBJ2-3	ASSLASDTQY
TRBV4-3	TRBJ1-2	ASSQGSTVYGYT
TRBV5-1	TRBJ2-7	ASSLSTSGVYYEQY
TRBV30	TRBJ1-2	AWSPTGFLQGYT
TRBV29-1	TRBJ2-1	SSARDRVSEQF
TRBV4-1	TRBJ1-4	ASSHGDRARTNEKLF
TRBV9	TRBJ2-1	ASSVGARGGLYNEQF